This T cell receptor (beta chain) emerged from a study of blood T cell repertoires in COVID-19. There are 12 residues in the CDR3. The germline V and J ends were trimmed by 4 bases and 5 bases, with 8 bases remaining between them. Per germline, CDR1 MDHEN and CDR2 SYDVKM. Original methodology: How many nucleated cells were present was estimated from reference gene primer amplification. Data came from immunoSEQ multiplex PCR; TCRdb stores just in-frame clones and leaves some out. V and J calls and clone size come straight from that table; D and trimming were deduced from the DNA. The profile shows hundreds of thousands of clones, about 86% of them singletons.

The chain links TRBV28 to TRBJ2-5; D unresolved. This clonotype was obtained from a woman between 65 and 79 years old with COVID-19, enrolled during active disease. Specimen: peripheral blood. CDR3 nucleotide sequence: TGTGCCAGCAGTTCCTGGGCCGAGACCCAGTACTTC. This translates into CASSSWAETQYF.